The 21 T cell receptor beta chains in this list originate from one sample, sequenced in a study of control samples from healthy donors and cancer patients (dated by TCRdb to about 2020). Receptor libraries were prepared by the immunoSEQ multiplex PCR assay. TCRdb mirrors the immuneACCESS table, restricted to in-frame sequences. Some clones are absent from its copies; in checked studies, under half trace to an unresolved V gene, and the reason for the others is unknown. This sample gives 95,000 to 150,000 clones in total; roughly nine tenths of them show up just once. The leading ten clones occupy around 7.6% of the sample. The sequenced sample was blood. The receptors come from a woman younger than 35 in good health.

The rearrangement uses TRBV6-6 and TRBJ2-7, with D possibly being TRBD1 or TRBD2 (5 bases each). The CDR3 is made up of 12 amino acids. Germline CDR1 and CDR2: MNHNY and SVGAGI (reference sequence). The germline V and J ends were trimmed by 6 bases and 4 bases, with 10 bases remaining between them. In nucleotides, the CDR3 is TGTGCCAGCAGCCGGGACGGATACGAGCAGTACTTC. This encodes CASSRDGYEQYF.

This chain connects TRBV28 to TRBJ2-1; D gene ambiguous. The length of the CDR3 is 11 residues. Germline V lookup: CDR1 MDHEN, CDR2 SYDVKM. V was cut by 3 bases and J by 8 bases, with 5 bases left in between. In DNA, the CDR3 is TGTGCCAGCAGTTTGGTCTATGAGCAGTTCTTC. The encoded protein is CASSLVYEQFF.

This clone was found a few times. The chain is built from TRBV5-4 and TRBJ2-2; 8 positions match TRBD1. The trim removed 0 bases at V and 0 bases at J, leaving 4 bases unmatched. This CDR3 comprises 17 residues. Per the germline V gene, CDR1 is SGHNT and CDR2 is YYREEE (reference sequence). This chain's CDR3 is CASSLASGGPNTGELFF. The CDR3 DNA follows: TGTGCCAGCAGCTTGGCCTCAGGGGGCCCGAACACCGGGGAGCTGTTTTTT.

This clone came up a few times. This chain joins TRBV4-2 and TRBJ2-2; unclear D gene. Germline CDR1 reads LGHNA; CDR2 reads YNFKEQ. Trimming shortened V by 0 bases and J by 6 bases, and 26 bases separated the two germline ends. This CDR3 region has 20 residues. CDR3 sequence (DNA): TGTGCCAGCAGCCAAGATGATTTTGGCTCAGACCAAACATCCTCCGGGGAGCTGTTTTTT. This codes for CASSQDDFGSDQTSSGELFF.

This clone was picked up a small number of times. J is TRBJ2-7 and V is TRBV5-6; 8 bases fit TRBD1. The CDR3 extends over 15 amino acids. J gave up 1 base and V 4 bases, and 7 bases lay outside the gene matches. Germline V lookup: CDR1 SGHDT, CDR2 YYEEEE. The CDR3 DNA sequence: TGTGCCAGCAGCGCCTTCGGACAGGGTTCCTACGAGCAGTACTTC. It is translated as CASSAFGQGSYEQYF.

V is TRBV13 and J is TRBJ2-5; the match to TRBD1 covers 7 bases. This CDR3 is built from 12 residues. The trim removed 5 bases at V and 5 bases at J, leaving 2 bases unmatched. Germline CDR1 and CDR2: PRHDT and FYEKMQ (reference sequence). The CDR3 is CASSLRGETQYF. As DNA, the CDR3 is TGTGCCAGCAGCCTCAGGGGGGAGACCCAGTACTTC.

The chain uses TRBV6-5 and TRBJ2-7; D remains ambiguous. Trimming removed 11 bases from V and 3 bases from J, with 14 bases in between. The length of the CDR3 is 12 residues. Germline lookup yields CDR1 MNHEY and CDR2 SVGAGI. CDR3 nucleotide sequence: TGTGCCTCGCCCCCGGAGCACTACGAGCAGTACTTC. Its protein is CASPPEHYEQYF.

This clone has a single count. CDR3 DNA sequence: TGCGCCAGCAGCCAAGGCAGCGAGTCCCCCACCGGGGAGCTGTTTTTT. It encodes CASSQGSESPTGELFF. The chain employs TRBV4-3 and TRBJ2-2; no definite D call. V was pared by 1 base and J by 4 bases, with 13 bases between. This CDR3 contains 16 residues. CDR1 and CDR2 (germline): LGHNA, YSLEER.

The chain links TRBV18 to TRBJ2-1; 11 nucleotides match TRBD1. Germline CDR1 KGHSH, CDR2 LQKENI. The J segment lost 9 bases and the V segment lost 6 bases, leaving 4 bases of the junction unmatched. The CDR3 contains 13 residues. In DNA, the CDR3 is TGTGCCAGCTCTGGACAGGGGGCAGGTGAGCAGTTCTTC. Translated, it gives CASSGQGAGEQFF. Drawing the rest from reference TRBV18 and TRBJ2-1, the complete variable domain is NAGVMQNPRHLVRRRGQEARLRCSPMKGHSHVYWYRQLPEEGLKFMVYLQKENIIDESGMPKERFSAEFPKEGPSILRIQQVVRGDSAAYFCASSGQGAGEQFFGPGTRLTVL.

This sequence joins TRBV7-9 and TRBJ1-2; 10 bases map to TRBD1. The J segment lost 4 bases and the V segment lost 4 bases, leaving 9 bases of the junction unmatched. CDR1 is SEHNR and CDR2 is FQNEAQ in the germline V gene (reference sequence). CDR3 size: 16 residues. The CDR3 DNA reads TGTGCCAGCAGCTACCGCGGACAGGGGGTAGTCTATGGCTACACCTTC. Protein sequence: CASSYRGQGVVYGYTF.

The chain carries TRBV11-2 and TRBJ2-7; D is uncertain. Germline V gene sequence: CDR1 SGHAT, CDR2 FQNNGV. The CDR3 totals 12 residues. V was shortened by 5 bases and J by 6 bases, with 11 bases between the two germline ends. The CDR3 spells CASSRQTGEQYF. The CDR3 DNA is TGTGCCAGCAGCCGTCAAACGGGCGAGCAGTACTTC.

The J gene is TRBJ2-1, the V gene TRBV29-1, with 9 bases identical to TRBD2. The germline V gene has CDR1 SQVTM and CDR2 ANQGSEA. After removal of 4 bases from V and 1 base from J, the junction contained 5 bases not matched to a gene. The CDR3 loop spans 15 amino acids. The DNA for the CDR3 is TGCAGCGTTGTAAAGCGGGGGGCTTCCTACAATGAGCAGTTCTTC. Translating gives CSVVKRGASYNEQFF.

This clone has just a few counts. The V call is TRBV10-3, the J call TRBJ2-5; D possibly corresponds to TRBD2 (5 bases). Trimming removed 10 bases at V and 4 bases at J, with 13 bases between. The CDR3 has 12 residues. Germline CDR1 ENHRY, CDR2 SYGVKD. The CDR3 DNA is TGTGCCACGTTGGACTTCACAGAGACCCAGTACTTC. Its protein product is CATLDFTETQYF.

This chain's CDR3 is CASSFVLAGAQETQYF. In DNA form, the CDR3 reads TGTGCCAGCAGTTTCGTCCTAGCGGGGGCGCAAGAGACCCAGTACTTC. This chain links TRBV28 with TRBJ2-5, with 10 bases matching TRBD2. CDR3 length equals 16 residues. In germline, CDR1 is MDHEN, CDR2 SYDVKM. Trimming cost V 3 bases and J 2 bases; bases outside gene matches: 6.

The chain recombines TRBV7-2 with TRBJ2-4; 9 positions agree with TRBD2. Germline V lookup: CDR1 SGHTA, CDR2 FQGNSA. CDR3 length: 17 residues. J was trimmed by 5 bases and V by 1 base; bases with no gene match: 9. The CDR3 sequence is CASSLDYTVAGENIQYF. The CDR3 DNA is TGTGCCAGCAGCTTAGATTATACGGTAGCGGGGGAAAACATTCAGTACTTC. Full variable domain (outside the CDR3, taken from reference TRBV7-2 and TRBJ2-4): GAGVSQSPSNKVTEKGKDVELRCDPISGHTALYWYRQSLGQGLEFLIYFQGNSAPDKSGLPSDRFSAERTGGSVSTLTIQRTQQEDSAVYLCASSLDYTVAGENIQYFGAGTRLSVL.

The chain is built from TRBV2 and TRBJ1-3; D not certain. From germline, CDR1 is SNHLY and CDR2 FYNNEI. The CDR3 sequence is 14 residues long. V was cut by 3 bases and J by 2 bases, with 8 bases left in between. The CDR3 bases are TGTGCCAGCAGTGATAGGACCCCTGGAAACACCATATATTTT. Translated, it gives CASSDRTPGNTIYF.

This sequence joins TRBV27 and TRBJ2-3; TRBD1 might be the D (6 bases). Trimming pared 5 bases from V and 5 bases from J, leaving 20 bases between. This CDR3 has 16 amino acids. Germline-derived CDR1 and CDR2 are MNHEY and SMNVEV (reference sequence). The CDR3 DNA is TGTGCCAGCAGTCGCAAGCAAACAGGGATCGGAGATACGCAGTATTTT. Protein sequence: CASSRKQTGIGDTQYF.

This clone has just a few counts. The chain combines TRBV12-3 or TRBV12-4 with TRBJ1-1, with no clear D. The CDR3 spans 12 residues. The V and J ends lost 6 bases and 7 bases respectively, with 12 bases between them. The CDR3 nucleotides are TGTGCCAGCAGAGGAAGAGCAGATGAAGCTTTCTTT. Protein: CASRGRADEAFF.

The genes are TRBV5-5 and TRBJ1-3; D may be TRBD1 (6 bases). The germline CDR1 and CDR2 sequences are SGHKS and YYEKEE (reference sequence). Trimming pared 3 bases from V and 7 bases from J, leaving 20 bases between. This CDR3 is built from 16 residues. CDR3 amino acids: CASSSSQGSIWNTIYF. The DNA of the CDR3 is TGTGCCAGCAGCTCGTCACAGGGTTCTATATGGAACACCATATATTTT. The full variable domain, completed using reference TRBV5-5 and TRBJ1-3, is DAGVTQSPTHLIKTRGQQVTLRCSPISGHKSVSWYQQVLGQGPQFIFQYYEKEERGRGNFPDRFSARQFPNYSSELNVNALLLGDSALYLCASSSSQGSIWNTIYFGEGSWLTVV.

V usage is TRBV10-3 and J usage is TRBJ2-3; no firm D call. This CDR3 spans 14 amino acids. Trimming stripped 5 bases from V and 2 bases from J, with 11 bases between. Germline assignment: CDR1 ENHRY and CDR2 SYGVKD. The CDR3 bases are TGTGCCATCAGTAACCCCCTCATCACAGATACGCAGTATTTT. It encodes CAISNPLITDTQYF.

The CDR3 loop is CASSSGTSGNTIYF. In DNA, the CDR3 is TGCGCCAGCAGCTCAGGGACGTCTGGAAACACCATATATTTT. The rearrangement uses TRBV5-1 and TRBJ1-3, with D perhaps TRBD1 (5 bases). V lost 3 bases and J 1 base, leaving 8 bases between the germline ends. Germline values: CDR1 SGHRS, CDR2 YFSETQ. This CDR3 has 14 amino acids.